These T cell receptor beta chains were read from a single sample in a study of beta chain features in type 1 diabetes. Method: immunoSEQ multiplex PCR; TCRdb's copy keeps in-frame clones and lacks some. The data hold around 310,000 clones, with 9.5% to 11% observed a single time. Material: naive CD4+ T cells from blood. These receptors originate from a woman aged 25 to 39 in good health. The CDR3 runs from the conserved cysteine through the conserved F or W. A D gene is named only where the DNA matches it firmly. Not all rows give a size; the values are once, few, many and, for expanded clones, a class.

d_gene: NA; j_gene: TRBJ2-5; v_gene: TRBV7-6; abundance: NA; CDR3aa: CASSQSGETQYF; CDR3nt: TGTGCCAGCAGCCAAAGCGGGGAGACCCAGTACTTC
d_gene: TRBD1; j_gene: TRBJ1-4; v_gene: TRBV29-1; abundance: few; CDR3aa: CSAATGGSEKLFF; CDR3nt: TGCAGCGCCGCGACAGGGGGGAGTGAAAAACTGTTTTTT
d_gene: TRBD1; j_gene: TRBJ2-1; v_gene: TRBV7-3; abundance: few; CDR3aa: CASSLGTAYNEQFF; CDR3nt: TGTGCCAGCAGCTTAGGGACAGCCTACAATGAGCAGTTCTTC
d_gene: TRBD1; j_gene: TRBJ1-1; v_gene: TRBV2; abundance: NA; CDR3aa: CASSEWRDRDTEAFF; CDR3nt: TGTGCCAGCAGTGAATGGCGGGACAGGGATACTGAAGCTTTCTTT
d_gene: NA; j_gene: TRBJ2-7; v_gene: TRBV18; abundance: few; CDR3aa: CASSPPGRSSYEQYF; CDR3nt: TGTGCCAGCTCACCACCGGGGAGGAGCTCCTACGAGCAGTACTTC
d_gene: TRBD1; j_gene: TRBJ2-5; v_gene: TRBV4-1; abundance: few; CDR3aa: CASSQGGDRPKETQYF; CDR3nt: TGCGCCAGCAGCCAAGGTGGGGACAGACCAAAAGAGACCCAGTACTTC
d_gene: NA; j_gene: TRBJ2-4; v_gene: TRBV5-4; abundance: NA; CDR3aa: CASSAAMGVGGAKNIQYF; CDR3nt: TGTGCCAGCAGCGCGGCAATGGGGGTCGGGGGAGCCAAAAACATTCAGTACTTC
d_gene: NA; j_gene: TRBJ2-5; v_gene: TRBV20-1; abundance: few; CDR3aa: CSAGAGETQYF; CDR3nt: TGCAGTGCAGGGGCGGGGGAGACCCAGTACTTC
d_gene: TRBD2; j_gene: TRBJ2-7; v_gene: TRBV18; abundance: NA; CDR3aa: CASSPRAGGPNEQYF; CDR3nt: TGTGCCAGCTCACCACGAGCGGGAGGGCCTAACGAGCAGTACTTC
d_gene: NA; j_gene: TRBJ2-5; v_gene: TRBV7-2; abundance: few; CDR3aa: CASSPRERETQYF; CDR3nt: TGTGCCAGCAGCCCAAGGGAGCGGGAGACCCAGTACTTC
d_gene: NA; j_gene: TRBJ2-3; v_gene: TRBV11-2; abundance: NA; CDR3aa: CASSAWGGRTDTQYF; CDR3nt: TGTGCCAGCAGCGCTTGGGGGGGCCGCACAGATACGCAGTATTTT
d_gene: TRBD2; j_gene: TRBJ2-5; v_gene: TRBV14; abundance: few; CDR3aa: CASSQATSGSWTQYF; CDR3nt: TGTGCCAGCAGCCAAGCAACTAGCGGGAGCTGGACCCAGTACTTC
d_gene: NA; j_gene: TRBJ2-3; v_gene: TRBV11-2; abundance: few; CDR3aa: CASSFPGTPSNTQYF; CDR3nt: TGTGCCAGCAGCTTTCCCGGGACACCTTCAAATACGCAGTATTTT
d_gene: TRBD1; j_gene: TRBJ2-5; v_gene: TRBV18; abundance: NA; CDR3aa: CASSPPNAATGGKKTQYF; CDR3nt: TGTGCCAGCTCACCACCGAACGCCGCGACAGGGGGCAAGAAGACCCAGTACTTC
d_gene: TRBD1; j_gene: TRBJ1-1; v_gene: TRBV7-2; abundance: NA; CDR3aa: CASSLAGTANTEAFF; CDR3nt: TGTGCCAGCAGCTTAGCGGGGACAGCGAACACTGAAGCTTTCTTT
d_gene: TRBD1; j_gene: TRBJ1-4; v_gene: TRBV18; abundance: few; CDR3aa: CASSTGTDREKLFF; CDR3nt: TGTGCCAGCTCAACCGGGACAGATCGTGAAAAACTGTTTTTT
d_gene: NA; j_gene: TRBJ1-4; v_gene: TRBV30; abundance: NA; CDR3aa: CAWSVGGYNEKLFF; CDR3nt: TGTGCCTGGAGTGTGGGAGGATATAATGAAAAACTGTTTTTT
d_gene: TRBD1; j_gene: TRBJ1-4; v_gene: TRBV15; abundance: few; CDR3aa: CATSRANQAGGNEKLFF; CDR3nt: TGTGCCACCAGCAGAGCAAATCAAGCAGGGGGGAATGAAAAACTGTTTTTT
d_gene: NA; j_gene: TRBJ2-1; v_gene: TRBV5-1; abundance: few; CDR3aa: CASSSGTSGNEQFF; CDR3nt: TGCGCCAGCAGCTCGGGGACTTCCGGCAATGAGCAGTTCTTC
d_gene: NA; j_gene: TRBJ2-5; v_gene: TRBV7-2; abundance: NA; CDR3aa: CASSLAPGGGYQETQYF; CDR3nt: TGTGCCAGCAGCTTAGCGCCGGGCGGCGGGTACCAAGAGACCCAGTACTTC
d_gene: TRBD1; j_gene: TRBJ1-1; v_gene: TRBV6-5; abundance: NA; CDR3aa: CASSLDRGSAEAFF; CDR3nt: TGTGCCAGCAGTTTGGACAGGGGGTCCGCTGAAGCTTTCTTT
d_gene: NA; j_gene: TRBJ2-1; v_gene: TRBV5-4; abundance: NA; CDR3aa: CASSQPGLTHNEQFF; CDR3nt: TGTGCCAGCAGTCAACCCGGACTAACACACAATGAGCAGTTCTTC
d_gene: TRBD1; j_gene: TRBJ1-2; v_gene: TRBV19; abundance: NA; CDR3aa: CASSSLQGPYRGYTF; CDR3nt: TGTGCCAGTAGTTCCCTACAGGGGCCATATCGCGGCTACACCTTC
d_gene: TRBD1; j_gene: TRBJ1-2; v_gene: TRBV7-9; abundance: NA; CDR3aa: CASSLGTDIGYTF; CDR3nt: TGTGCCAGCAGCCTCGGGACAGACATCGGCTACACCTTC
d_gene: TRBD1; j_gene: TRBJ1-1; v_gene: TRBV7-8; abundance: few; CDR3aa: CASSPDRTEAFF; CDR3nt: TGTGCCAGCAGCCCGGACAGGACTGAAGCTTTCTTT
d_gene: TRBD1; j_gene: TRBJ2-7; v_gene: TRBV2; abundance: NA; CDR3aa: CASRANRQGAVYEQYF; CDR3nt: TGTGCCAGCAGGGCAAACCGACAGGGGGCAGTTTACGAGCAGTACTTC
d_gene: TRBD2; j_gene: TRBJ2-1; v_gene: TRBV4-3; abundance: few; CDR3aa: CASSRSGSNYNEQFF; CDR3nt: TGCGCCAGCAGCCGTAGCGGGAGCAACTACAATGAGCAGTTCTTC
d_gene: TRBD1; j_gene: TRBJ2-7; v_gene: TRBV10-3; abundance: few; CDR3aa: CAISGDRGPYEQYF; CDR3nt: TGTGCCATCAGTGGGGACAGGGGGCCATACGAGCAGTACTTC
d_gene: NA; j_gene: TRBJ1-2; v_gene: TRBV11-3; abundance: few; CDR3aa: CASSLNGQYGYTF; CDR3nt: TGTGCCAGCAGCTTAAACGGACAGTATGGCTACACCTTC
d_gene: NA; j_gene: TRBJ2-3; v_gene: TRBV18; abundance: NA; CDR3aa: CASSPPGLASTDTQYF; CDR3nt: TGTGCCAGCTCACCACCGGGGCTAGCGTCCACAGATACGCAGTATTTT
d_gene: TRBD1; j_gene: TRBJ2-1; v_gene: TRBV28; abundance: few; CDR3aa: CASSFSGGSYNEQFF; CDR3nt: TGTGCCAGCAGTTTCTCAGGGGGCTCCTACAATGAGCAGTTCTTC
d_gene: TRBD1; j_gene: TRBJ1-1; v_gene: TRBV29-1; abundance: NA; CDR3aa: CSGHRDSRTEAFF; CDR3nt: TGCAGCGGTCACCGGGACAGTCGCACTGAAGCTTTCTTT
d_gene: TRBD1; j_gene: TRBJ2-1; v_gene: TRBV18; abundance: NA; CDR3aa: CASSRGTGAPNEQFF; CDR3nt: TGTGCCAGCTCACGTGGGACAGGGGCCCCCAATGAGCAGTTCTTC
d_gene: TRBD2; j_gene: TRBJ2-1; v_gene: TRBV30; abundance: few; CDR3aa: CAWRKAGGNEQFF; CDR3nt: TGTGCCTGGAGGAAAGCGGGAGGCAATGAGCAGTTCTTC
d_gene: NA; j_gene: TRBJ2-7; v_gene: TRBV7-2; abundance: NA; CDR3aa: CASSLDPGVYEQYF; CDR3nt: TGTGCCAGCAGCTTAGACCCAGGGGTCTACGAGCAGTACTTC
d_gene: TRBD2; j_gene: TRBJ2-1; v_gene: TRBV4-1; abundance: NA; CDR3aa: CASSQERGLAGDEQFF; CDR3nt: TGCGCCAGCAGCCAAGAACGCGGACTAGCGGGAGATGAGCAGTTCTTC
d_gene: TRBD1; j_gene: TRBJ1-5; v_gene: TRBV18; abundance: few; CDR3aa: CASSPLGGTGGNQPQHF; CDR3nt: TGTGCCAGCTCACCTTTGGGAGGGACAGGGGGCAATCAGCCCCAGCATTTT
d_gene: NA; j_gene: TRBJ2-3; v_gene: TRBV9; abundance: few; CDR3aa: CASSAREGGTDTQYF; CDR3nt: TGTGCCAGCAGCGCCCGAGAGGGGGGCACAGATACGCAGTATTTT
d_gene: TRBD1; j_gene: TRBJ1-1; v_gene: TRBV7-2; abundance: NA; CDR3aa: CASSTFLQGADTEAFF; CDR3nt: TGTGCCAGCAGCACCTTTTTACAGGGGGCGGACACTGAAGCTTTCTTT
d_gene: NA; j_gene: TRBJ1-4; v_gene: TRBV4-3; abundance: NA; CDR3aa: CASSQESPGNNEKLFF; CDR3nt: TGCGCCAGCAGCCAAGAATCCCCAGGGAATAATGAAAAACTGTTTTTT
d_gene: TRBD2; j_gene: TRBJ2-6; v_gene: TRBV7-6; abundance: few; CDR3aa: CASSLRGGVGANVLTF; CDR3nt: TGTGCCAGCAGCTTACGGGGAGGGGTGGGGGCCAACGTCCTGACTTTC
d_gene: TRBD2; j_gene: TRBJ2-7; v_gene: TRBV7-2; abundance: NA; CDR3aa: CASSQAGGSSYEQYF; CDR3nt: TGTGCCAGCAGCCAAGCGGGCGGGAGCTCCTACGAGCAGTACTTC
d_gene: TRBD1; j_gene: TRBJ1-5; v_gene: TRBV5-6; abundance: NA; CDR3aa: CASSRLWTGSGNQPQHF; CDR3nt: TGTGCCAGCAGCCGACTATGGACAGGATCGGGCAATCAGCCCCAGCATTTT
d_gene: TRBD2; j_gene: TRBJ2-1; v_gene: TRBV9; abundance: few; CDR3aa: CASSVAGGASGRKEQFF; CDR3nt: TGTGCCAGCAGCGTAGCGGGGGGGGCTAGCGGGAGGAAAGAGCAGTTCTTC
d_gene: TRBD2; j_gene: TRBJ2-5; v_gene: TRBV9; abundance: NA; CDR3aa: CASSVSGLAGGETQYF; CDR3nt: TGTGCCAGCAGCGTGTCCGGACTAGCGGGAGGAGAGACCCAGTACTTC
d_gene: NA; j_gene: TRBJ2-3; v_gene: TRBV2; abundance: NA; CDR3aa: CASQDAGDTQYF; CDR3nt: TGTGCCAGCCAGGATGCGGGTGATACGCAGTATTTT